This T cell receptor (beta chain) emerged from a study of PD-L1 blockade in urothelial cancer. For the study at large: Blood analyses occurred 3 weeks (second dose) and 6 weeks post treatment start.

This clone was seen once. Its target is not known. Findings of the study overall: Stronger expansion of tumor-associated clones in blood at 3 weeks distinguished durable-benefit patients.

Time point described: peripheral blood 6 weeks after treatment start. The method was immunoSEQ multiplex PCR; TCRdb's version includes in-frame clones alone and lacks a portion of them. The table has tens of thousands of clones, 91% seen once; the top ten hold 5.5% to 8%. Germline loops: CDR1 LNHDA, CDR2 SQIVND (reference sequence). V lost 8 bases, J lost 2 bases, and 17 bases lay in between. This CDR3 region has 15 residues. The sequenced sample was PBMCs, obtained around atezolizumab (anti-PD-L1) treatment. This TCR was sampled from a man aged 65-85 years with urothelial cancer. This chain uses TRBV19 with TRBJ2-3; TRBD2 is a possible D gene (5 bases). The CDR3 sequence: CASRTLTALTDTQYF. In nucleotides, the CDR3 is TGTGCCAGTCGGACTCTTACCGCCCTCACAGATACGCAGTATTTT.